This T cell receptor (beta chain) came from a study of cytomegalovirus exposure and HLA in healthy donors. Turning to the study itself: Earlier findings included roughly 120 million unique TCR beta sequences obtained from 150 million to 200 million T cells.

The PCR employed 60 Vbeta primers together with 13 Jbeta primers. Some clones are missing from TCRdb's copy, which holds only in-frame ones; the method was immunoSEQ multiplex PCR. The profile shows 130,000 to 150,000 clones, approximately 83% of them singletons. The receptor comes from a man between 40 and 49 years old in good health and CMV-seropositive. What was sequenced was PBMCs.

CDR3 protein: CASSLGGGTEAFF. CDR3 nucleotides: TGCGCCAGCAGCTTAGGCGGGGGAACTGAAGCTTTCTTT. This sequence joins TRBV5-1 and TRBJ1-1; TRBD1 is a possible D gene (5 bases). The germline V gene has CDR1 SGHRS and CDR2 YFSETQ. The ends were cut back, 2 bases at V and 5 bases at J, with 10 bases in the middle. CDR3 length: 13 amino acids.